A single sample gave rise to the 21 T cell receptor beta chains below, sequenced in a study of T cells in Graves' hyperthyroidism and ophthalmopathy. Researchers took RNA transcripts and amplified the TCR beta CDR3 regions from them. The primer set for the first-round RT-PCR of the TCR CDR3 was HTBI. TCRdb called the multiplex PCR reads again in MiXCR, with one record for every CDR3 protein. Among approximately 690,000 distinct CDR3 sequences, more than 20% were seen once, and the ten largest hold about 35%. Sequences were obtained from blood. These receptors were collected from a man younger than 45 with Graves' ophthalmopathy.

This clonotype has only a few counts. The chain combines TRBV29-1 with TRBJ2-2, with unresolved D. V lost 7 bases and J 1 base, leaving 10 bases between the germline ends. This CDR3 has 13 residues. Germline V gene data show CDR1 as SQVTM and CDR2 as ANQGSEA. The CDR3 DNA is TGCAGCGGTAGCCTACAGAACACCGGGGAGCTGTTTTTT. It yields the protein CSGSLQNTGELFF.

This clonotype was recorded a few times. The CDR3 DNA is TGTGCCAGCAGCGATGGACTAGCGGGAGACAATGAGCAGTTCTTC. As protein: CASSDGLAGDNEQFF. The chain recombines TRBV9 with TRBJ2-1, with 13 positions matching TRBD2. The CDR3 is made up of 15 amino acids. The junction had 2 bases not matched to a gene; V was cut back by 3 bases and J by 5 bases. Germline CDR1 SGDLS, CDR2 YYNGEE.

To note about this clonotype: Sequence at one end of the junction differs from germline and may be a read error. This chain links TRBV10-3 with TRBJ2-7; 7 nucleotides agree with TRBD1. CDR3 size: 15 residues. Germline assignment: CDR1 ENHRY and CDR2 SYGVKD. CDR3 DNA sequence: TGTGCCATCAGTGAGTCTTGGGGACAGAGATACGAGCAGTGCTTC. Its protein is CAISESWGQRYEQCF.

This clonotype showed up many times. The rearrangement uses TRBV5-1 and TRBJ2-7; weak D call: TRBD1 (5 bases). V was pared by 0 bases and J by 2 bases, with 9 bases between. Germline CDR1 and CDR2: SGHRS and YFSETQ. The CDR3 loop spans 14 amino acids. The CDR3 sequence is CASSLGQSTYEQYF. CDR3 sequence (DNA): TGCGCCAGCAGCTTGGGACAGAGTACCTACGAGCAGTACTTC.

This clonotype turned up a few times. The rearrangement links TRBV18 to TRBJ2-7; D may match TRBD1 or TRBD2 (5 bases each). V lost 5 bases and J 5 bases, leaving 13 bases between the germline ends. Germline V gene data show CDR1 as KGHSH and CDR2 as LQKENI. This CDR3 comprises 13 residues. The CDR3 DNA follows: TGTGCCAGCTCATCGGGACCTTTGGACGAGCAGTACTTC. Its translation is CASSSGPLDEQYF.

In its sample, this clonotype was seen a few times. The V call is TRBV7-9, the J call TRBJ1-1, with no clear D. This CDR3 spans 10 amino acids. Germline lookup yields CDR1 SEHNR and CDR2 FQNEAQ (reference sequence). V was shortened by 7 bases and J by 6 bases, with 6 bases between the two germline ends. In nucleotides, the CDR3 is TGTGCCAGCACCCCCCCTGAAGCTTTCTTT. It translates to CASTPPEAFF. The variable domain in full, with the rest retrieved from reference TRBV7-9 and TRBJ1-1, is DTGVSQNPRHKITKRGQNVTFRCDPISEHNRLYWYRQTLGQGPEFLTYFQNEAQLEKSRLLSDRFSAERPKGSFSTLEIQRTEQGDSAMYLCASTPPEAFFGQGTRLTVV.

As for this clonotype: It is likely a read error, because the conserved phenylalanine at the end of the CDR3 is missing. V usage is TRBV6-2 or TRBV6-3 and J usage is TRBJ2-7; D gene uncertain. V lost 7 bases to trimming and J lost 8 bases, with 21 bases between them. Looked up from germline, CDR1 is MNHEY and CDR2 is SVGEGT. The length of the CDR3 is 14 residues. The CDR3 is CASKTGPPGKKQYS. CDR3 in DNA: TGTGCCAGCAAAACCGGGCCGCCAGGAAAGAAGCAGTACTCC.

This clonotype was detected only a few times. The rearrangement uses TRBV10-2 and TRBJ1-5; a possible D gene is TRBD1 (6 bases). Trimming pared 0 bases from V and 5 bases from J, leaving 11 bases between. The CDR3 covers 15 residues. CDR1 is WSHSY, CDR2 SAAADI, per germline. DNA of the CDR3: TGCGCCAGCAGTGAGTCGGGGCAGGGGTATCAGCCCCAGCATTTT. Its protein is CASSESGQGYQPQHF.

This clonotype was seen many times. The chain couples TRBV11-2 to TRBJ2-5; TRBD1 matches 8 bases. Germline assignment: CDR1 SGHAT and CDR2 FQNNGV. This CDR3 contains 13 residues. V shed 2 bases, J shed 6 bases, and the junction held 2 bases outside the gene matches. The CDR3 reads CASSLRQGKTQYF. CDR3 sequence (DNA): TGTGCCAGCAGCTTACGACAGGGGAAGACCCAGTACTTC.

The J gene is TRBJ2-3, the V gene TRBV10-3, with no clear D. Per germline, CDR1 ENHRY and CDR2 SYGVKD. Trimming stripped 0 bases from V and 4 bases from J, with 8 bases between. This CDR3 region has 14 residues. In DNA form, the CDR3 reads TGTGCCATCAGTGAGTCGGGCAGCTCAGATACGCAGTATTTT. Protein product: CAISESGSSDTQYF.

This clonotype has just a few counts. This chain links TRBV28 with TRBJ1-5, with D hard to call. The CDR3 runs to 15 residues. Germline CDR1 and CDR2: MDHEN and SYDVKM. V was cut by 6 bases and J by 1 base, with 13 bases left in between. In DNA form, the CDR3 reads TGTGCCAGCAGCCCTCGCGGTTGGAGCAATCAGCCCCAGCATTTT. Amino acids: CASSPRGWSNQPQHF.

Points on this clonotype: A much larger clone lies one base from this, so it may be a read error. CDR3 sequence: CASSSSGLATPGGEQYF. As DNA, the CDR3 is TGTGCCAGCAGTTCATCGGGACTAGCGACTCCGGGAGGCGAGCAGTACTTC. This chain links TRBV28 with TRBJ2-7, with 10 bases aligning to TRBD2. Germline values: CDR1 MDHEN, CDR2 SYDVKM. The CDR3 has 17 residues. After removal of 4 bases from V and 6 bases from J, the junction contained 15 bases not matched to a gene.

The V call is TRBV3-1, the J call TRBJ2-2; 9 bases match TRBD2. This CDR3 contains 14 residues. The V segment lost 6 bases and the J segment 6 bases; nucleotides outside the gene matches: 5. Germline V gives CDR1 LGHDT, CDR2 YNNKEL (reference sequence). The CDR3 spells CASSPSGMSGELFF. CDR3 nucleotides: TGTGCCAGCAGTCCTAGCGGGATGTCCGGGGAGCTGTTTTTT.

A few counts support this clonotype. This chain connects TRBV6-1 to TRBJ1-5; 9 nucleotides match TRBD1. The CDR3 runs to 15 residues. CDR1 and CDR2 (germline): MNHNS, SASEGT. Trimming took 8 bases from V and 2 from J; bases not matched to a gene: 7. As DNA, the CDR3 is TGTGCCAGCCTCGGACAGGGGATTGGCAATCAGCCCCAGCATTTT. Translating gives CASLGQGIGNQPQHF.

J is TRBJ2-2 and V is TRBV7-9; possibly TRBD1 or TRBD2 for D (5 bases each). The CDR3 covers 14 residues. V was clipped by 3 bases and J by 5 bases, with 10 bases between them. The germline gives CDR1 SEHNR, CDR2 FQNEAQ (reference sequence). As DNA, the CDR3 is TGTGCCAGCAGCTTCGGGACCTATACCGGGGAGCTGTTTTTT. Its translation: CASSFGTYTGELFF.

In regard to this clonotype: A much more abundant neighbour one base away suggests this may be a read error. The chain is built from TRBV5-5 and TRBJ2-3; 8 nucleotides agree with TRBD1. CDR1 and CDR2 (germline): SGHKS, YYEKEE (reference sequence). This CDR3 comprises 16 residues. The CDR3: CASSGRQGLGTDMQYF. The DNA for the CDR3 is TGTGCCAGCAGCGGCAGACAGGGGTTGGGAACAGATATGCAGTATTTT. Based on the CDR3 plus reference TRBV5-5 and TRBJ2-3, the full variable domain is DAGVTQSPTHLIKTRGQQVTLRCSPISGHKSVSWYQQVLGQGPQFIFQYYEKEERGRGNFPDRFSARQFPNYSSELNVNALLLGDSALYLCASSGRQGLGTDMQYFGPGTRLTVL.

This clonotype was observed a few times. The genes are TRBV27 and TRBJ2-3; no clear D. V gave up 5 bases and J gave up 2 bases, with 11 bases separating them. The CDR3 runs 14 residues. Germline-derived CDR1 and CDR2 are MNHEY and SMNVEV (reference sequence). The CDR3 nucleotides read TGTGCCAGCAGTGCGGACGGGTACACAGATACGCAGTATTTT. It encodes CASSADGYTDTQYF.

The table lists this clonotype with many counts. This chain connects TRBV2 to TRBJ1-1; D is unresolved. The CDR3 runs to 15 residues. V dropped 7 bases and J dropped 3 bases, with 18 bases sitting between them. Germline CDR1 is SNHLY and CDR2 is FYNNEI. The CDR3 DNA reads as TGTGCCAGCACGTGGCAGATCGGGCTCGACACTGAAGCTTTCTTT. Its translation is CASTWQIGLDTEAFF.

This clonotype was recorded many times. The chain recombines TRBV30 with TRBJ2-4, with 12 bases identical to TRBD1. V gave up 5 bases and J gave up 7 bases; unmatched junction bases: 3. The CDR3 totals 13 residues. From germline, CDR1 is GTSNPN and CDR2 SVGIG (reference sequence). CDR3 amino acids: CAWGTGGVNIQYF. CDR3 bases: TGTGCCTGGGGGACAGGGGGCGTGAACATTCAGTACTTC.

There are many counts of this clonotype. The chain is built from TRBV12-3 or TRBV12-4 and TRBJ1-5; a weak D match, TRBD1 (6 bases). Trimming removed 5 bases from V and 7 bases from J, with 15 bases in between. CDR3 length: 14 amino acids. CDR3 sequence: CASSRGGAWQPQHF. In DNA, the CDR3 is TGTGCCAGCAGTAGGGGGGGCGCCTGGCAGCCCCAGCATTTT.

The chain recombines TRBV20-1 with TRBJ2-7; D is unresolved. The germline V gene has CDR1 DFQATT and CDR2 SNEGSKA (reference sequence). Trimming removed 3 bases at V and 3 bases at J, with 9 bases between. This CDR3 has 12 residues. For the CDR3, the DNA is TGCAGTGCTAGCCCTATTAACTACGAGCAGTACTTC. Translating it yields CSASPINYEQYF.